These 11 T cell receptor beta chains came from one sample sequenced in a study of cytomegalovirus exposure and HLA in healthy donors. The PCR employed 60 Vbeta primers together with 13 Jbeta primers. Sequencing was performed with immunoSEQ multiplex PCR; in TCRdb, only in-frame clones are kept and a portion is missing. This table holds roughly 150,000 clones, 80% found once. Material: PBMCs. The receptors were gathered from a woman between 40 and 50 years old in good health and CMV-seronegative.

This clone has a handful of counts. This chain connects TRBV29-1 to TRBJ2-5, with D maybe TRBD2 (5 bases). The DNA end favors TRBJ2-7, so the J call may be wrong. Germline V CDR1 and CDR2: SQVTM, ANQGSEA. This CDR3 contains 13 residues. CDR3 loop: CSVARTGSYEQYF. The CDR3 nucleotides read TGCAGCGTTGCTCGGACTGGCTCCTACGAGCAGTACTTC.

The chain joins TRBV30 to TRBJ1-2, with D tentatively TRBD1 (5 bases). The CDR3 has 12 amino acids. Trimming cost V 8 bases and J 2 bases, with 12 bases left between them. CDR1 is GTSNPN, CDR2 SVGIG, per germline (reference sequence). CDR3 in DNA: TGTGCCAGCGGGACTGAGAACTATGGCTACACCTTC. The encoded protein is CASGTENYGYTF.

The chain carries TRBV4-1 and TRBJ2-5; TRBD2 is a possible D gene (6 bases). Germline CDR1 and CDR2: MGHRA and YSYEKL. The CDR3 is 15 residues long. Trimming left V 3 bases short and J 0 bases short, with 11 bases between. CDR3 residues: CASSQMGLDQETQYF. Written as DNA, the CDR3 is TGCGCCAGCAGCCAGATGGGACTCGACCAAGAGACCCAGTACTTC.

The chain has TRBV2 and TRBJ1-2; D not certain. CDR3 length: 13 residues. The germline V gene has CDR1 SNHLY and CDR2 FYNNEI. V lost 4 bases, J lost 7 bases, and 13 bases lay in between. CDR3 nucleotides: TGTGCCAGCAGTGGTGACATGTCGAGTGGCTACACCTTC. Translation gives CASSGDMSSGYTF.

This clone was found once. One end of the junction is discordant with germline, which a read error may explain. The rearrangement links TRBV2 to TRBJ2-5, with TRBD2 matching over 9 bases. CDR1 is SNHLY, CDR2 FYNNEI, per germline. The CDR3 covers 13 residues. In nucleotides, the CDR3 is TGTGCCAGCAGGGAAGATAGCGGGGGGACCCAGTACTTC. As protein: CASREDSGGTQYF.

The CDR3 DNA reads TGCGCCAGCAGCCAACCGGACAGGGGCATTGTAAGGCAGCCCCAGCATTTT. Encoded protein: CASSQPDRGIVRQPQHF. The gene calls are TRBV4-3 and TRBJ1-5; 9 nucleotides align to TRBD1. The CDR3 has 17 amino acids. Losses at the gene ends were 2 bases for V and 7 bases for J; bases not matched to a gene: 12. Germline V gives CDR1 LGHNA, CDR2 YSLEER.

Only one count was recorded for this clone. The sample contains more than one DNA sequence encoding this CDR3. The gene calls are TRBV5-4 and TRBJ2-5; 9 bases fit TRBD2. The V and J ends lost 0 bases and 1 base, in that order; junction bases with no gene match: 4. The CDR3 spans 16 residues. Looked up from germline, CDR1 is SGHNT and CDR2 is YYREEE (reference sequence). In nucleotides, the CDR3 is TGTGCCAGCAGCTTGGGAGCGGGGGGCCCCCAAGAGACCCAGTACTTC. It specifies CASSLGAGGPQETQYF.

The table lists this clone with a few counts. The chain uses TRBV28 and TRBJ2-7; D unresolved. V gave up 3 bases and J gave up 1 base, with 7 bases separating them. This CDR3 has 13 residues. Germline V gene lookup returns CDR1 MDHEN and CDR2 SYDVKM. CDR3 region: CASSFGRSYEQYF. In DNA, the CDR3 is TGTGCCAGCAGTTTCGGCAGGTCCTACGAGCAGTACTTC.

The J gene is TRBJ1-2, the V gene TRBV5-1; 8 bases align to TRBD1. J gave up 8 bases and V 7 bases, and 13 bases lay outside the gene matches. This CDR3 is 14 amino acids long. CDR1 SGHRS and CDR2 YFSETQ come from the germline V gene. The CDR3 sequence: CASSSAGQVYGYTF. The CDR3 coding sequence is TGCGCCAGCTCCTCGGCGGGACAGGTTTACGGCTACACCTTC.

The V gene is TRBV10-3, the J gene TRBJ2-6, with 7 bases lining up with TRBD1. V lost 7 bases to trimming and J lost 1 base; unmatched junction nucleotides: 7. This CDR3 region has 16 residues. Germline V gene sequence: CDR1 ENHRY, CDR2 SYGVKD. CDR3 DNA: TGTGCCATCAAAGGGGACAGTGGGTCTGGGGCCAACGTCCTGACTTTC. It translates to CAIKGDSGSGANVLTF.

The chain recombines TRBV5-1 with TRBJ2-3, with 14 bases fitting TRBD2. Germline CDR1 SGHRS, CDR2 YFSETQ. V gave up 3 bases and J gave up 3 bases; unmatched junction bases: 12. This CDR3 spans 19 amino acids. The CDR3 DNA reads TGCGCCAGCAGCTACGAAGCCGGGACTAGCGGGAGTCGTACAGATACGCAGTATTTT. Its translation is CASSYEAGTSGSRTDTQYF.